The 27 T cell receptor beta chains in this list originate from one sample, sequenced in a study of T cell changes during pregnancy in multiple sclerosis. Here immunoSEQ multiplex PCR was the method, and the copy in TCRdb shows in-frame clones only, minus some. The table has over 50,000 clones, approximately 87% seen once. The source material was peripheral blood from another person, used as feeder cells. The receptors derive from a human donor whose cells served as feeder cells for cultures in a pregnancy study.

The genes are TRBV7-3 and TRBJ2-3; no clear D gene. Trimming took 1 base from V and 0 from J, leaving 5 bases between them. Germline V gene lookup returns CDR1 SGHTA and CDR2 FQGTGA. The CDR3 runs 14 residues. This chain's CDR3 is CASSLSPSTDTQYF. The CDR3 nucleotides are TGTGCCAGCAGCTTAAGTCCTAGCACAGATACGCAGTATTTT.

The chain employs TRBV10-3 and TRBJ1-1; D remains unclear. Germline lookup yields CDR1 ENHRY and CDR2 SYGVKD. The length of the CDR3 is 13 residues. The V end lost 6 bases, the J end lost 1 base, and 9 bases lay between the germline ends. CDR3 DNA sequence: TGTGCCATCAGCCGGGCCTCGAACACTGAAGCTTTCTTT. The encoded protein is CAISRASNTEAFF.

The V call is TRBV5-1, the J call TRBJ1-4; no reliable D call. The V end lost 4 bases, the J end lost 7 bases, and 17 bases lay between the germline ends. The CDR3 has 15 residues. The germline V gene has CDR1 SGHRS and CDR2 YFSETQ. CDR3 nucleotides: TGCGCCAGCAGCCCCGGCTCGAGGGTGGGTGAAAAACTGTTTTTT. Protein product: CASSPGSRVGEKLFF. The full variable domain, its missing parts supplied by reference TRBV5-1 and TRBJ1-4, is KAGVTQTPRYLIKTRGQQVTLSCSPISGHRSVSWYQQTPGQGLQFLFEYFSETQRNKGNFPGRFSGRQFSNSRSEMNVSTLELGDSALYLCASSPGSRVGEKLFFGSGTQLSVL.

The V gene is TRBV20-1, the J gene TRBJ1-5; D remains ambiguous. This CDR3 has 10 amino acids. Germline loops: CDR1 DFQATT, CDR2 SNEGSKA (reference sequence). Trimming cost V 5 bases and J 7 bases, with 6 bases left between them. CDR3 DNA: TGCAGTGCTGATGGGCAGCCCCAGCATTTT. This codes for CSADGQPQHF.

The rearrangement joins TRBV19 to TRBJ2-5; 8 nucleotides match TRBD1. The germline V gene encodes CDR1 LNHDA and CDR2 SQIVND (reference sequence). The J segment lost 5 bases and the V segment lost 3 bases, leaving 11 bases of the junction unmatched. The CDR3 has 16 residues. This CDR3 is CASSMLKQGGAETQYF. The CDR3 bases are TGTGCCAGTAGTATGCTAAAACAGGGGGGTGCGGAGACCCAGTACTTC.

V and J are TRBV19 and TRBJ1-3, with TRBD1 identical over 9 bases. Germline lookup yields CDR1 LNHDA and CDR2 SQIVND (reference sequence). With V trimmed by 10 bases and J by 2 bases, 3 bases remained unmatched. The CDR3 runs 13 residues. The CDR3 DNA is TGTGCCACCAGACAGGGGGCTGGAAACACCATATATTTT. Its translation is CATRQGAGNTIYF.

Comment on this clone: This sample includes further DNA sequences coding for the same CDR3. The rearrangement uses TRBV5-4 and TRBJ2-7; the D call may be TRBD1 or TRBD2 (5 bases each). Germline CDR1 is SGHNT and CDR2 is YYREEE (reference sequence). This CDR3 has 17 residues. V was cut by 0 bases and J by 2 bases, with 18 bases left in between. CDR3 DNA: TGTGCCAGCAGCTTGGGGGTTTCGGGGACCGATCCCTACGAGCAGTACTTC. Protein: CASSLGVSGTDPYEQYF.

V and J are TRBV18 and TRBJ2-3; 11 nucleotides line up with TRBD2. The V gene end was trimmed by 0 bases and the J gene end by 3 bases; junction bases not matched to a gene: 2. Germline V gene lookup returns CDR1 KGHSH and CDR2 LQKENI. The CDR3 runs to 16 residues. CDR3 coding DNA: TGTGCCAGCTCACCACCAACTAGCGGGGGTACAGATACGCAGTATTTT. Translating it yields CASSPPTSGGTDTQYF. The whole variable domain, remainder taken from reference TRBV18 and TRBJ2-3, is NAGVMQNPRHLVRRRGQEARLRCSPMKGHSHVYWYRQLPEEGLKFMVYLQKENIIDESGMPKERFSAEFPKEGPSILRIQQVVRGDSAAYFCASSPPTSGGTDTQYFGPGTRLTVL.

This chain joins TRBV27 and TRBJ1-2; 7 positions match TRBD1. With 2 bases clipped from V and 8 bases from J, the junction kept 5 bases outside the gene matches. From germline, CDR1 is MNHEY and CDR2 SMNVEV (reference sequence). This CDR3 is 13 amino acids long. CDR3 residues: CASSLRQGMGYTF. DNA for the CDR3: TGTGCCAGCAGTTTAAGACAGGGCATGGGCTACACCTTC.

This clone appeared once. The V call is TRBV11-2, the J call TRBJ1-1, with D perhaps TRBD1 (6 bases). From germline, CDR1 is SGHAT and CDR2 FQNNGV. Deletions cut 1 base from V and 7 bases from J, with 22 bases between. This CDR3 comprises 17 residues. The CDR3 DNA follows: TGTGCCAGCAGCTTAGTCCTTGACTACAGGGTTCAGGGTGAAGCTTTCTTT. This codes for CASSLVLDYRVQGEAFF.

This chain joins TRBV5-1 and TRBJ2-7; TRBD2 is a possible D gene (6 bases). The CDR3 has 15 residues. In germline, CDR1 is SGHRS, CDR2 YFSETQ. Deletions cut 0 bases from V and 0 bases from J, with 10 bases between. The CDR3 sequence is CASSLGRGPSYEQYF. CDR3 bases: TGCGCCAGCAGCTTGGGGCGGGGCCCCTCCTACGAGCAGTACTTC. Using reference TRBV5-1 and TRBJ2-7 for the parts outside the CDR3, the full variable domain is KAGVTQTPRYLIKTRGQQVTLSCSPISGHRSVSWYQQTPGQGLQFLFEYFSETQRNKGNFPGRFSGRQFSNSRSEMNVSTLELGDSALYLCASSLGRGPSYEQYFGPGTRLTVT.

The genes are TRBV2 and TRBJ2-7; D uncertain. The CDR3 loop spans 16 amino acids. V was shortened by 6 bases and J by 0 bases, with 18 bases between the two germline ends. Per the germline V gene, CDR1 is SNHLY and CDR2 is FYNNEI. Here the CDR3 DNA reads TGTGCCAGCAGCCTTCTCGGGTCCTGGGGCTCCTACGAGCAGTACTTC. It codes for CASSLLGSWGSYEQYF.

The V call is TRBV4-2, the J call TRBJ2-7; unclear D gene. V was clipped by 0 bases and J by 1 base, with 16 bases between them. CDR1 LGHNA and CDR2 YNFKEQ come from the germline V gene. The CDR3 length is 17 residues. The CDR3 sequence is CASSQDSGYSTSYEQYF. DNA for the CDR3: TGTGCCAGCAGCCAAGATTCGGGTTACAGCACGTCCTACGAGCAGTACTTC.

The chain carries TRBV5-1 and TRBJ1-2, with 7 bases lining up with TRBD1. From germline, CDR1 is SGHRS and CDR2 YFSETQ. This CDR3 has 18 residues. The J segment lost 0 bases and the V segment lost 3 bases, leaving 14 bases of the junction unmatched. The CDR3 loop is CASSSPPAGGPANYGYTF. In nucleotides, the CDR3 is TGCGCCAGCAGCTCCCCCCCGGCAGGGGGACCAGCTAACTATGGCTACACCTTC.

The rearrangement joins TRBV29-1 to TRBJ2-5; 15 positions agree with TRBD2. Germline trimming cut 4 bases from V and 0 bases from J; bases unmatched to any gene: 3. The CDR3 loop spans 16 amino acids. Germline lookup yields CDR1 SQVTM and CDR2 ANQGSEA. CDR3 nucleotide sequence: TGCAGCGTTGTGGGACTAGCGGGAGGAAACCAAGAGACCCAGTACTTC. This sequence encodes CSVVGLAGGNQETQYF. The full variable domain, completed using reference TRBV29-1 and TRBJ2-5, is SAVISQKPSRDICQRGTSLTIQCQVDSQVTMMFWYRQQPGQSLTLIATANQGSEATYESGFVIDKFPISRPNLTFSTLTVSNMSPEDSSIYLCSVVGLAGGNQETQYFGPGTRLLVL.

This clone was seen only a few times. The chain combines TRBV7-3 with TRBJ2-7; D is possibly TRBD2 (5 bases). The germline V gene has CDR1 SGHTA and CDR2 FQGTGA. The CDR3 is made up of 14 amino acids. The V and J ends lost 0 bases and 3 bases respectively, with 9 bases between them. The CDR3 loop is CASSLTPGGYEQYF. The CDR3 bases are TGTGCCAGCAGCTTAACGCCAGGAGGCTACGAGCAGTACTTC.

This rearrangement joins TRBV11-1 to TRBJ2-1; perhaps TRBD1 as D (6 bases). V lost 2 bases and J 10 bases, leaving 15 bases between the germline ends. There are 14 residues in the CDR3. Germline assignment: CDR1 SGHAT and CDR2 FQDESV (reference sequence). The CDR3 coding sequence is TGTGCCAGCAGCTTATTAGGGGGATACCTAGAGCAGTTCTTC. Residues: CASSLLGGYLEQFF.

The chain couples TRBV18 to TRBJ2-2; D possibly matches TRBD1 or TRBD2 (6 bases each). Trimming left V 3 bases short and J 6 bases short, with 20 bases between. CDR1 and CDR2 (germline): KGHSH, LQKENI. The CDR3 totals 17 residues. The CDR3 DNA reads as TGTGCCAGCTCACCGGGACTTAGGACAGCCCCGTCCGGGGAGCTGTTTTTT. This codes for CASSPGLRTAPSGELFF.

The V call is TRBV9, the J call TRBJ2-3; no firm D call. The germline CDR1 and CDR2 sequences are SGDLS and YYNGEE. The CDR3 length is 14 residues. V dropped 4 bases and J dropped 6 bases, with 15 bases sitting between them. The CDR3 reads CASSSRSYQDTQYF. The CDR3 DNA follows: TGTGCCAGCAGCTCTCGGTCCTATCAGGATACGCAGTATTTT. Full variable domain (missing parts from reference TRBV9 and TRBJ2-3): DSGVTQTPKHLITATGQRVTLRCSPRSGDLSVYWYQQSLDQGLQFLIQYYNGEERAKGNILERFSAQQFPDLHSELNLSSLELGDSALYFCASSSRSYQDTQYFGPGTRLTVL.

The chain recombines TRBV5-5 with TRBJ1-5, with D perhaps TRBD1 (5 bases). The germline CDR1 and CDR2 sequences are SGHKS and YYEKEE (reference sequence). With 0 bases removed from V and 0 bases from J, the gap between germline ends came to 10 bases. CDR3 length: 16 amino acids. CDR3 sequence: CASSLGGPYSNQPQHF. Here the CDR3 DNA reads TGTGCCAGCAGCTTGGGGGGCCCCTATAGCAATCAGCCCCAGCATTTT.

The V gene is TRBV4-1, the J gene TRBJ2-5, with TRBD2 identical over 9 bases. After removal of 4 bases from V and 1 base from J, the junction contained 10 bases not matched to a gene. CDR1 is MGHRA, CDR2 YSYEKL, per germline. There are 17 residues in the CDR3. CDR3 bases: TGCGCCAGCAGCCTCGGCGGGGGGGGGATTAGCCAAGAGACCCAGTACTTC. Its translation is CASSLGGGGISQETQYF.

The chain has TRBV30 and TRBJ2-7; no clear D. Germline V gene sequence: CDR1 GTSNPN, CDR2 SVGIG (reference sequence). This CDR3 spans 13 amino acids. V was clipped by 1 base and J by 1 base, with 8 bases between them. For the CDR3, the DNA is TGTGCCTGGAGTGATGGCTCATCCTACGAGCAGTACTTC. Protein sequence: CAWSDGSSYEQYF.

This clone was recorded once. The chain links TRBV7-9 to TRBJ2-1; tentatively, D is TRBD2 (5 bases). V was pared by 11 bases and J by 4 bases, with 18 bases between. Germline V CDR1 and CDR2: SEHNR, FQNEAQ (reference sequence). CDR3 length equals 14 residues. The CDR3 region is CAGSRGSEYNEQFF. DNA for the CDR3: TGTGCCGGTTCACGGGGAAGCGAATACAATGAGCAGTTCTTC. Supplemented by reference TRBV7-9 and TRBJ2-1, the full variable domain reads DTGVSQNPRHKITKRGQNVTFRCDPISEHNRLYWYRQTLGQGPEFLTYFQNEAQLEKSRLLSDRFSAERPKGSFSTLEIQRTEQGDSAMYLCAGSRGSEYNEQFFGPGTRLTVL.

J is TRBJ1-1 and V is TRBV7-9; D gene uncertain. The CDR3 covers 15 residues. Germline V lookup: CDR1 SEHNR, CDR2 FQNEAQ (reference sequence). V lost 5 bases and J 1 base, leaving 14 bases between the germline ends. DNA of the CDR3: TGTGCCAGCAGCGCGGACGGGTTCGGGAACACTGAAGCTTTCTTT. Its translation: CASSADGFGNTEAFF.

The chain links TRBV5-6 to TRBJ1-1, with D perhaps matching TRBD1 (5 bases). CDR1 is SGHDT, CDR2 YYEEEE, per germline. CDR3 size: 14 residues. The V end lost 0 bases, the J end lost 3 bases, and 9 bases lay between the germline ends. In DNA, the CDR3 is TGTGCCAGCAGCTTGGTTCGGGGGGACACTGAAGCTTTCTTT. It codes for CASSLVRGDTEAFF.

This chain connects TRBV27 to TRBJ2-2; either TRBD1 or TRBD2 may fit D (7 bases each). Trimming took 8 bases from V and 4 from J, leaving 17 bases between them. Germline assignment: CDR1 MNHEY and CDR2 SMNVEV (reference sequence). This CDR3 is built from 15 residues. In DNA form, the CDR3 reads TGTGCCAGCTCCCCAGGGGGGGCCGGCACCGGGGAGCTGTTTTTT. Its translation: CASSPGGAGTGELFF.

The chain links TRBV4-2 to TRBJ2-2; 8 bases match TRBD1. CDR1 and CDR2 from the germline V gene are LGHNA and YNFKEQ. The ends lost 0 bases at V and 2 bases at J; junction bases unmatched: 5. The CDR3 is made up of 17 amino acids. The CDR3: CASSQETGARNTGELFF. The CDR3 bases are TGTGCCAGCAGCCAAGAGACAGGGGCCCGAAACACCGGGGAGCTGTTTTTT.